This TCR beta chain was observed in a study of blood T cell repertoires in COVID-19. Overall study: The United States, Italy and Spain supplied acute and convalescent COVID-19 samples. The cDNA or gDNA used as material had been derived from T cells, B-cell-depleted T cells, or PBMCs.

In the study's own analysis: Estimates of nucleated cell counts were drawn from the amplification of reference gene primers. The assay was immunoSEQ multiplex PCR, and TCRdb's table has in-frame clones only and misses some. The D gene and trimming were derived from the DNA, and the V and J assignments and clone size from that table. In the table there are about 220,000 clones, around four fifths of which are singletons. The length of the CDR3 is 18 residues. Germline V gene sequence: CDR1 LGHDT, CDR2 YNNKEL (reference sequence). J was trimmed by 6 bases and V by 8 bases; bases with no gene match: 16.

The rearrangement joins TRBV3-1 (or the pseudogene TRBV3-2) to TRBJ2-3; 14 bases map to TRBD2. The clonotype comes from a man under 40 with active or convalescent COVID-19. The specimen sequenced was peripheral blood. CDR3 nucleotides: TGTGCCAGCGTAGCGTACGGACTAGCGGGAGGATTTGGGGATACGCAGTATTTT. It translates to CASVAYGLAGGFGDTQYF.